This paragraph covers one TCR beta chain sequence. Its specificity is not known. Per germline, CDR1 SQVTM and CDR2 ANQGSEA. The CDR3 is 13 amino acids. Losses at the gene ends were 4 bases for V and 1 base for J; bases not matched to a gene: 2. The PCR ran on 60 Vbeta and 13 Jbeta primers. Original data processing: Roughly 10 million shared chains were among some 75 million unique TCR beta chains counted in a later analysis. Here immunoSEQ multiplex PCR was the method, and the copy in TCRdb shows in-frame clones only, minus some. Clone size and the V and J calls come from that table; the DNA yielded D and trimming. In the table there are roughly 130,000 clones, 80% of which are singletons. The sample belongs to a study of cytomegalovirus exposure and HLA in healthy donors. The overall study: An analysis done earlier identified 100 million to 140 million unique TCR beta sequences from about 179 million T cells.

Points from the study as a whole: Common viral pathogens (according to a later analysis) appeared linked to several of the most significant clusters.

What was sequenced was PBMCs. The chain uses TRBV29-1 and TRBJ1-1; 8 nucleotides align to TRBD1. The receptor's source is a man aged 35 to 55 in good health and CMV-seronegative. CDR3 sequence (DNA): TGCAGCGTTGCCGGACAGGGGAACACTGAAGCTTTCTTT. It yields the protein CSVAGQGNTEAFF.